Shown below are 28 T cell receptor delta chains from a single sample sequenced in a study of gamma-delta chains in newborns, infants, children. TCRdb fed the reads into CATT to redo clone calling. The sample holds about 11,000 delta-chain clones; approximately 9% are singletons and the top ten take about 3.8%. Source material: blood. The receptors were sampled from a child who was a newborn, infant or young child, either healthy, febrile or measles-vaccinated (not recorded which).

In nucleotides, the CDR3 is TGTGCCTGTGATCCTCTTACTGGGGGATACGCGGCCGATAAACTCATCTTT. Protein: CACDPLTGGYAADKLIF. V gene TRDV2 combines with J gene TRDJ1; TRDD3 agrees at 13 bases. Looked up from germline, CDR1 is GEAIGNYY and CDR2 is EKD. The junction had 10 bases not matched to a gene; V was cut back by 4 bases and J by 3 bases. The CDR3 contains 17 residues.

With regard to this clone: With a much larger clone just one base away, this may be a read error. This sample includes further DNA sequences coding for the same CDR3. The chain combines TRDV2 with TRDJ1; 8 bases match TRDD3. The CDR3 extends over 14 amino acids. V lost 3 bases, J lost 0 bases, and 2 bases stayed unmatched. Germline V gene lookup returns CDR1 GEAIGNYY and CDR2 EKD. In DNA, the CDR3 is TGTGCCTGTGACGGACTGGGGGACACCGATAAACTCATCTTT. Amino acid sequence: CACDGLGDTDKLIF.

This sequence joins TRDV2 and TRDJ3, with 13 positions matching TRDD3. The length of the CDR3 is 22 residues. Germline V CDR1 and CDR2: GEAIGNYY, EKD. Germline trimming cut 3 bases from V and 0 bases from J; bases unmatched to any gene: 13. The CDR3 is CACDPLLGDTPLSSWDTRQMFF. The CDR3 bases are TGTGCCTGTGACCCGTTACTGGGGGATACGCCATTGAGCTCCTGGGACACCCGACAGATGTTTTTC.

The chain uses TRDV2 and TRDJ1; 13 bases are a match to TRDD3. Trimming at V came to 3 bases and at J to 3 bases, leaving 12 bases not matched to a gene. This CDR3 contains 18 residues. The germline gives CDR1 GEAIGNYY, CDR2 EKD. The CDR3 DNA sequence: TGTGCCTGTGACCCCCTTACTGGGGGATACGGACGTCCCGATAAACTCATCTTT. It translates to CACDPLTGGYGRPDKLIF.

This clone was seen only a few times. The rearrangement uses TRDV2 and TRDJ1; tentative D call: TRDD3 (6 bases). Trimming took off 0 bases at V and 4 bases at J, with 14 bases between the two ends. The CDR3 runs to 15 residues. Germline CDR1 reads GEAIGNYY; CDR2 reads EKD. CDR3 amino acids: CACDTRGRPDDKLIF. The CDR3 DNA sequence: TGTGCCTGTGACACCCGGGGGAGACCGGACGATAAACTCATCTTT.

This chain joins TRDV2 and TRDJ3; TRDD3 matches at 10 bases. Here the J gene was assigned by germline matching of the DNA, as TCRdb has none. Germline trimming cut 3 bases from V and 0 bases from J; bases unmatched to any gene: 10. Germline lookup yields CDR1 GEAIGNYY and CDR2 EKD. The CDR3 runs to 20 residues. DNA for the CDR3: TGTGCCTGTGACCCCACAATGGGGGATACAAGCTCCTGGGACACCCGACAGATGTTTTTC. It encodes CACDPTMGDTSSWDTRQMFF.

Comment on this clone: A much larger clone differs from this one at a single base, so this may be a read error. The chain has TRDV2 and TRDJ1; TRDD3 matches at 10 bases. Germline lookup yields CDR1 GEAIGNYY and CDR2 EKD. This CDR3 region has 14 residues. The CDR3 spells CARDTWGITDKLIF. The CDR3 bases are TGTGCCCGTGACACCTGGGGGATAACCGATAAACTCATCTTT.

V is TRDV1 and J is TRDJ1, with a weak D call TRDD3 (8 bases). Germline lookup yields CDR1 TSWWSYY and CDR2 QGS. This CDR3 spans 19 amino acids. V gave up 1 base and J gave up 0 bases, with 21 bases separating them. The CDR3 DNA reads TGTGCTCTTGGGGAACGCTTTCCTACCCTGGGGGAATACACCGATAAACTCATCTTT. Translated: CALGERFPTLGEYTDKLIF.

The chain combines TRDV1 with TRDJ2; 9 bases align to TRDD3. The CDR3 contains 22 residues. CDR1 and CDR2 (germline): TSWWSYY, QGS. Unmatched junction bases numbered 25, after V lost 4 bases and J lost 4 bases. This CDR3 reads CALGVMVHKQSLGDVQTAQLFF. The CDR3 region has the DNA TGTGCTCTTGGGGTCATGGTCCACAAACAAAGCCTGGGGGATGTTCAGACAGCACAACTCTTCTTT.

The CDR3 region is CACNSLGDTRTTDKLIF. DNA for the CDR3: TGTGCCTGTAACTCGCTGGGGGATACGCGTACAACCGATAAACTCATCTTT. V usage is TRDV2 and J usage is TRDJ1; TRDD3 aligns across 12 bases. TCRdb does not report a J gene; here it was assigned by matching the DNA to germline references. CDR1 and CDR2 (germline): GEAIGNYY, EKD. CDR3 length: 17 residues. Trimming cost V 6 bases and J 2 bases; bases outside gene matches: 12.

This clone occurred a few times. This sequence joins TRDV2 and TRDJ3; 10 positions match TRDD3. V lost 0 bases to trimming and J lost 2 bases; unmatched junction nucleotides: 9. CDR3 length equals 20 residues. Germline CDR1 is GEAIGNYY and CDR2 is EKD. The CDR3 here is CACDTVVLGDSAWDTRQMFF. DNA for the CDR3: TGTGCCTGTGACACCGTCGTACTGGGGGATTCGGCCTGGGACACCCGACAGATGTTTTTC.

Only a few counts were recorded for this clone. V is TRDV2 and J is TRDJ1, with TRDD3 as a possible D gene (6 bases). The length of the CDR3 is 18 residues. Germline loops: CDR1 GEAIGNYY, CDR2 EKD. Trimming left V 3 bases short and J 0 bases short, with 22 bases between. The CDR3 protein is CACDAASGVSRNTDKLIF. The CDR3 DNA reads TGTGCCTGTGACGCAGCCTCTGGGGTCTCAAGAAACACCGATAAACTCATCTTT.

This chain joins TRDV2 and TRDJ1; D gene ambiguous. The J gene was missing in TCRdb and was found by matching the end of the DNA to germline. The V end lost 1 base, the J end lost 3 bases, and 11 bases lay between the germline ends. In germline, CDR1 is GEAIGNYY, CDR2 EKD. The CDR3 has 14 residues. The CDR3 reads CACDTIHTPDKLIF. The CDR3 DNA reads TGTGCCTGTGACACGATTCACACCCCCGATAAACTCATCTTT.

The V gene is TRDV2, the J gene TRDJ1; 10 bases line up with TRDD3. The CDR3 length is 15 residues. Germline assignment: CDR1 GEAIGNYY and CDR2 EKD. With 3 bases clipped from V and 2 bases from J, the junction kept 5 bases outside the gene matches. DNA for the CDR3: TGTGCCTGTGACGATCTACTGGGGGATACCGATAAACTCATCTTT. It specifies CACDDLLGDTDKLIF.

This clone was counted between two and nine times. Other nucleotide sequences from this sample produce the same CDR3. The rearrangement links TRDV2 to TRDJ1; TRDD3 matches 12 bases. This CDR3 has 15 residues. With V trimmed by 4 bases and J by 1 base, 3 bases remained unmatched. CDR1 and CDR2 (germline): GEAIGNYY, EKD. CDR3 DNA: TGTGCCTGTGATACCTGGGGGATACGCACCGATAAACTCATCTTT. Residues: CACDTWGIRTDKLIF.

No V gene was called here, but the J gene is TRDJ1; TRDD3, the D gene given by the table, was not confirmed from the DNA. CDR3 size: 18 residues. The DNA for the CDR3 is TGTGCCTGTGACCAGGTGGGGGACACATCCAAGGGGACCGATAAACTCATCTTT. Residues: CACDQVGDTSKGTDKLIF.

The chain uses TRDV2 and TRDJ1, with 9 bases lining up with TRDD3. V trimming: 0 bases; J trimming: 0 bases; junction bases outside the gene matches: 10. The CDR3 totals 18 residues. Per germline, CDR1 GEAIGNYY and CDR2 EKD. CDR3 loop: CACDTVGLGEMYTDKLIF. CDR3 DNA sequence: TGTGCCTGTGACACCGTTGGACTGGGGGAAATGTACACCGATAAACTCATCTTT.

The DNA of the CDR3 is TGTGCCTGTGATATCTTGTCTGGGGATCAGAGGGATAAACTCATCTTT. Its protein is CACDILSGDQRDKLIF. The rearrangement links TRDV2 to TRDJ1; D may be TRDD3 (6 bases). Here the J gene came from matching the DNA to germline, since TCRdb omits it. The CDR3 totals 16 residues. The ends were cut back, 4 bases at V and 5 bases at J, with 22 bases in the middle. The germline gives CDR1 GEAIGNYY, CDR2 EKD.

In regard to this clone: Other DNA sequences in this sample translate to the same CDR3. This chain joins TRDV2 and TRDJ3; 13 nucleotides line up with TRDD3. The V gene's germline CDR1 is GEAIGNYY and CDR2 EKD. V lost 0 bases, J lost 3 bases, and 4 bases stayed unmatched. CDR3 length: 19 amino acids. The CDR3, as DNA: TGTGCCTGTGACACCGTACTGGGGGATACGCGCTGGGACACCCGACAGATGTTTTTC. It codes for CACDTVLGDTRWDTRQMFF.

This chain uses TRDV2 with TRDJ1; D uncertain. Looked up from germline, CDR1 is GEAIGNYY and CDR2 is EKD. This CDR3 is 14 amino acids long. Trimming left V 2 bases short and J 4 bases short, with 13 bases between. The CDR3 here is CACDKLLLNDKLIF. CDR3 DNA: TGTGCCTGTGACAAGCTGCTTCTGAACGATAAACTCATCTTT.

The chain uses TRDV2 and TRDJ2; 9 nucleotides agree with TRDD3. J lost 2 bases, V lost 3 bases, and 12 bases had no gene match. CDR1 GEAIGNYY and CDR2 EKD come from the germline V gene. The CDR3 loop spans 18 amino acids. The CDR3 loop reads CACDRLGDRDLLTAQLFF. CDR3 nucleotides: TGTGCCTGTGACCGACTGGGGGACAGGGACCTCTTGACAGCACAACTCTTCTTT.

The chain combines TRDV2 with TRDJ3, with 7 positions matching TRDD3. No J gene is reported in TCRdb; it was inferred here by comparing the DNA with germline. The CDR3 consists of 18 residues. Germline loops: CDR1 GEAIGNYY, CDR2 EKD. The trim removed 3 bases at V and 0 bases at J, leaving 7 bases unmatched. In DNA, the CDR3 is TGTGCCTGTGACGCGGCTGGGGGCCACTCCTGGGACACCCGACAGATGTTTTTC. Translated: CACDAAGGHSWDTRQMFF.

As DNA, the CDR3 is TGTGCCTGTGACAGCATTGGGGGATCTAACGATAAACTCATCTTT. Protein: CACDSIGGSNDKLIF. This chain joins TRDV2 and TRDJ1; 8 positions agree with TRDD3. V lost 2 bases and J lost 4; bases outside the gene matches: 8. This CDR3 region has 15 residues. Germline values: CDR1 GEAIGNYY, CDR2 EKD.

In this sample, this clone is medium-sized. The chain combines TRDV2 with TRDJ1; 10 bases line up with TRDD3. The CDR3 sequence is 18 residues long. The trim removed 4 bases at V and 0 bases at J, leaving 13 bases unmatched. Per the germline V gene, CDR1 is GEAIGNYY and CDR2 is EKD. The CDR3 nucleotides read TGTGCCTGTGATACGCTGGGGGATAAGTCCCCGTACACCGATAAACTCATCTTT. Translated: CACDTLGDKSPYTDKLIF.

The CDR3 loop reads CACVPLGEDTDKLIF. The CDR3 DNA is TGTGCCTGTGTCCCACTGGGGGAAGACACCGATAAACTCATCTTT. V and J are TRDV2 and TRDJ1; 9 nucleotides agree with TRDD3. V dropped 5 bases and J dropped 0; count of bases not matched to a gene: 6. The CDR3 extends over 15 amino acids. Germline V gives CDR1 GEAIGNYY, CDR2 EKD.

Regarding this clone: Other DNA sequences of this sample code for an identical CDR3. The V gene is TRDV2, the J gene TRDJ1; possibly TRDD3 for D (5 bases). This CDR3 contains 14 residues. V dropped 1 base and J dropped 0 bases, with 8 bases sitting between them. Per germline, CDR1 GEAIGNYY and CDR2 EKD. The CDR3 loop is CACDTAGYTDKLIF. The CDR3 DNA follows: TGTGCCTGTGACACGGCTGGGTACACCGATAAACTCATCTTT.

This clone occurred a few times. Since a much larger clone is just one base distant, this may be a read error. The chain couples TRDV2 to TRDJ3; 11 bases match TRDD3. J lost 0 bases, V lost 3 bases, and 6 bases had no gene match. CDR1 is GEAIGNYY, CDR2 EKD, per germline. This CDR3 spans 19 amino acids. CDR3 DNA sequence: TGTGCCTGTGACTCCGTACTGGGGGATAGCTCCTGGGACACCCGACAGATGTTTTTC. Translation gives CACDSVLGDSSWDTRQMFF.

This chain links TRDV2 with TRDJ1; D unresolved. CDR3 length: 13 amino acids. The V gene's germline CDR1 is GEAIGNYY and CDR2 EKD. V dropped 4 bases and J dropped 0 bases, with 8 bases sitting between them. The CDR3 sequence: CACDPLNTDKLIF. The CDR3, as DNA: TGTGCCTGTGATCCCCTCAACACCGATAAACTCATCTTT.